The 13 T cell receptor beta chains below were found in one sample sequenced in a study of cytomegalovirus exposure and HLA in healthy donors. Using immunoSEQ multiplex PCR, the repertoire was profiled, and TCRdb retains in-frame clones only, with some absent. The repertoire includes roughly 150,000 clones, approximately 84% of them detected once, and 25% to 30% sits in the top ten. The sample was PBMCs. The source of these receptors is a man in his thirties or forties in good health and CMV-seropositive.

This clone was detected a few times. The V gene is TRBV6-4, the J gene TRBJ2-3; 12 bases align to TRBD2. V shed 2 bases and J 4 bases; nucleotides not matched to a gene: 1. Germline assignment: CDR1 MRHNA and CDR2 SNTAGT. The length of the CDR3 is 15 residues. The CDR3 sequence: CASSDASGGADTQYF. In DNA form, the CDR3 reads TGTGCCAGCAGTGACGCTAGCGGGGGGGCAGATACGCAGTATTTT.

This clone has just one count. V is TRBV27 and J is TRBJ1-5; 7 positions match TRBD1. V was clipped by 0 bases and J by 6 bases; unmatched bases: 8. The CDR3 extends over 16 amino acids. Germline CDR1 and CDR2: MNHEY and SMNVEV (reference sequence). CDR3 nucleotide sequence: TGTGCCAGCAGTTTATCGAGGACAGGTACGGGTCAGCCCCAGCATTTT. Translation gives CASSLSRTGTGQPQHF.

There are a few counts of this clone. The rearrangement links TRBV7-8 to TRBJ2-7, with a weak D call TRBD2 (5 bases). Trimming stripped 3 bases from V and 4 bases from J, with 13 bases between. The CDR3 has 14 residues. From germline, CDR1 is SGHVS and CDR2 FQNEAQ. The CDR3 here is CASSLRRSAYEQYF. Here the CDR3 DNA reads TGTGCCAGCAGCTTGAGGAGGTCGGCTTACGAGCAGTACTTC.

This rearrangement joins TRBV7-3 to TRBJ2-1; possible D gene TRBD1, 6 bases. With 4 bases removed from V and 6 bases from J, the gap between germline ends came to 10 bases. This CDR3 is 13 amino acids long. Germline CDR1 and CDR2: SGHTA and FQGTGA. The CDR3 region has the DNA TGTGCCAGCAGCTCCGGGACAATCAATGAGCAGTTCTTC. Encoded protein: CASSSGTINEQFF.

This chain joins TRBV11-2 and TRBJ1-3; no reliable D call. V was pared by 10 bases and J by 0 bases, with 10 bases between. Germline CDR1 reads SGHAT; CDR2 reads FQNNGV. This CDR3 has 13 amino acids. The CDR3 DNA follows: TGTGCCACCTCCGGGAGCTCTGGAAACACCATATATTTT. Translating gives CATSGSSGNTIYF.

The genes are TRBV5-1 and TRBJ2-6; TRBD2 matches 10 bases. Germline CDR1 SGHRS, CDR2 YFSETQ. CDR3 size: 19 residues. Trimming at V came to 3 bases and at J to 1 base, leaving 10 bases not matched to a gene. For the CDR3, the DNA is TGCGCCAGCAGCTCATTAGGGGTAGCGGGAGGTTCTGGGGCCAACGTCCTGACTTTC. This codes for CASSSLGVAGGSGANVLTF.

J is TRBJ2-3 and V is TRBV14; 8 positions agree with TRBD2. In germline, CDR1 is SGHDN, CDR2 FVKESK. J gave up 7 bases and V 5 bases, and 8 bases lay outside the gene matches. The CDR3 has 14 amino acids. As DNA, the CDR3 is TGTGCCAGCAGCTCTTTAGCGGGAATCAATACGCAGTATTTT. The encoded protein is CASSSLAGINTQYF.

The chain links TRBV4-2 to TRBJ2-2; 8 nucleotides agree with TRBD1. The CDR3 is 14 residues long. Per the germline V gene, CDR1 is LGHNA and CDR2 is YNFKEQ. After removal of 4 bases from V and 4 bases from J, the junction contained 2 bases not matched to a gene. The CDR3 bases are TGTGCCAGCAGCCTAGACAGGGGCACCGGGGAGCTGTTTTTT. Encoded protein: CASSLDRGTGELFF.

The V and J genes are TRBV6-1 and TRBJ2-3, with D perhaps TRBD1 (6 bases). In germline, CDR1 is MNHNS, CDR2 SASEGT. The V end lost 0 bases, the J end lost 5 bases, and 12 bases lay between the germline ends. This CDR3 is built from 15 residues. The CDR3 bases are TGTGCCAGCAGTGAAGCGCTTCAGGGGTTAGATACGCAGTATTTT. Translated: CASSEALQGLDTQYF.

CDR3 in DNA: TGTGCCAGCAGTCGGGACAGGGGACGTGAAAAACTGTTTTTT. Residues: CASSRDRGREKLFF. The J gene is TRBJ1-4, the V gene TRBV2, with TRBD1 matching over 10 bases. This CDR3 has 14 amino acids. With V trimmed by 5 bases and J by 7 bases, 4 bases remained unmatched. The germline gives CDR1 SNHLY, CDR2 FYNNEI.

The chain has TRBV10-3 and TRBJ1-2; TRBD1 might be the D (6 bases). CDR1 is ENHRY and CDR2 is SYGVKD in the germline V gene. The CDR3 is 14 amino acids. Trimming removed 6 bases at V and 3 bases at J, with 14 bases between. CDR3 sequence (DNA): TGTGCCATCAGGGGGGACAAGGACTACTATGGCTACACCTTC. It codes for CAIRGDKDYYGYTF.

The chain links TRBV12-5 to TRBJ2-1; TRBD1 agrees at 9 bases. The CDR3 contains 13 residues. Germline V gene lookup returns CDR1 LGHNT and CDR2 FRNRAP. V gave up 6 bases and J gave up 9 bases; unmatched junction bases: 6. CDR3 nucleotides: TGTGCTAGTGGGGGGGACAGGGAGGGTGAGCAGTTCTTC. This sequence encodes CASGGDREGEQFF.

The gene calls are TRBV7-3 and TRBJ2-3; no clear D gene. The CDR3 extends over 14 amino acids. Trimming removed 6 bases at V and 0 bases at J, with 10 bases between. The germline gives CDR1 SGHTA, CDR2 FQGTGA. CDR3 region: CASRDSRSTDTQYF. The CDR3 DNA reads as TGTGCCAGCAGAGATTCGCGGAGCACAGATACGCAGTATTTT.